The source of this TCR beta chain is a study of PD-1 blockade in classical Hodgkin lymphoma. Study-wide points: Before treatment, complete responders showed about the same diversity as newly diagnosed patients. No one has yet defined what causes the repertoire differences, which may be disease activity or prior therapy.

Produced via immunoSEQ multiplex PCR; TCRdb's table is partial and in-frame only. The table has 20,000 to 25,000 clones, 81% seen once. Described time point: cycle 4 day 1 (C4D1), after five to seven weeks of nivolumab. Brentuximab vedotin exposure varied, and every patient relapsed after autologous stem cell transplantation. Patients reached a best response of complete response, partial response or progressive disease. CDR1 is GTSNPN, CDR2 SVGIG, per germline (reference sequence). The CDR3 loop spans 15 amino acids. V dropped 3 bases and J dropped 7; count of bases not matched to a gene: 6. As regards this clone: Its antigen is not known.

The sequence was collected from a human donor with classical Hodgkin lymphoma. The sample in question was peripheral blood mononuclear cells (PBMCs), obtained before the fourth cycle of nivolumab. The rearrangement links TRBV30 to TRBJ2-1; 13 bases fit TRBD2. CDR3 nucleotides: TGTGCCTGGAGCCGGACTAGCGGGAGCCTTAATGAGCAGTTCTTC. This translates into CAWSRTSGSLNEQFF.